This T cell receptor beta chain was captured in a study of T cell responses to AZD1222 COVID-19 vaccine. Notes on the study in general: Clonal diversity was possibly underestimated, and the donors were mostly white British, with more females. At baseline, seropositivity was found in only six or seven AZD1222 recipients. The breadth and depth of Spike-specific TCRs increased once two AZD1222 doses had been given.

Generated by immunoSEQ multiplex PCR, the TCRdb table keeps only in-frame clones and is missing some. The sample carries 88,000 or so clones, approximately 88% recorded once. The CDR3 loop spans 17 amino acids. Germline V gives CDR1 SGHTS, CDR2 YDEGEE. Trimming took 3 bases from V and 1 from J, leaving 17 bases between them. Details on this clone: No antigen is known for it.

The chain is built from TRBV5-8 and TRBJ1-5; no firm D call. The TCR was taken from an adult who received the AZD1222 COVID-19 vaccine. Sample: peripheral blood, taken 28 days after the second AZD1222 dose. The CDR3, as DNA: TGTGCCAGCAGCTCAACGGGAAGCATGGTCAGCAATCAGCCCCAGCATTTT. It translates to CASSSTGSMVSNQPQHF.